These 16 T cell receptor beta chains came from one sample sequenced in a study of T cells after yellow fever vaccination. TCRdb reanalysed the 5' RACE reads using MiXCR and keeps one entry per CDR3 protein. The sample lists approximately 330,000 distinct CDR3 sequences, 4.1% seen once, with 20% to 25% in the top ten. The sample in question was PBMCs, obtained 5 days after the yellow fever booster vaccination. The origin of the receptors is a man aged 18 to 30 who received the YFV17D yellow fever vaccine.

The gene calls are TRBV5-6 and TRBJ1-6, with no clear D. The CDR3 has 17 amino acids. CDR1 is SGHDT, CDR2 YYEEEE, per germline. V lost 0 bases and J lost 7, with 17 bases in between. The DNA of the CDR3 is TGTGCCAGCAGCTTGGGGCAACGAAAGGACGAAAATTCACCCCTCCACTTT. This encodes CASSLGQRKDENSPLHF.

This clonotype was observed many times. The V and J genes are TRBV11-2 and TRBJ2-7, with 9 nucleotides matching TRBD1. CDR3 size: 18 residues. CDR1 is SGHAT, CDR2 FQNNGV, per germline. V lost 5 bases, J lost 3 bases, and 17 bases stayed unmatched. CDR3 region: CASSNSRSGTGIGYEQYV. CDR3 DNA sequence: TGTGCCAGCAGCAATAGTCGCTCCGGGACAGGGATCGGCTACGAGCAGTACGTC.

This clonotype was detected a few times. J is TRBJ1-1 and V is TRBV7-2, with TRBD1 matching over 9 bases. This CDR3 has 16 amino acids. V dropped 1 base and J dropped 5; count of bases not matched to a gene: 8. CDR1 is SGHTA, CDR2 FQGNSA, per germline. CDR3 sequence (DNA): TGTGCCAGCAGCTTAGAAGGGACAGGGTATATAACTGAAGCTTTCTTT. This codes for CASSLEGTGYITEAFF.

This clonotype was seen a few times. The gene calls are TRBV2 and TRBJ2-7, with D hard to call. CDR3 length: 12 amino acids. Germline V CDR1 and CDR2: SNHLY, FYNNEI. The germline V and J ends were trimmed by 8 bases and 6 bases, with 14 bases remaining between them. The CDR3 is CASRVGRGEQYF. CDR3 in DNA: TGTGCCAGCCGGGTCGGCCGAGGCGAGCAGTACTTC.

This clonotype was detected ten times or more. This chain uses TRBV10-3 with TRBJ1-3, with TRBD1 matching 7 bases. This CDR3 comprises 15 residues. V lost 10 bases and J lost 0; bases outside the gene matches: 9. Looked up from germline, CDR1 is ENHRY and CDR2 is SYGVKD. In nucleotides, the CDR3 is TGTGCCACCCATCAGCGGGACAGCTCTGGAAACACCATATATTTT. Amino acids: CATHQRDSSGNTIYF.

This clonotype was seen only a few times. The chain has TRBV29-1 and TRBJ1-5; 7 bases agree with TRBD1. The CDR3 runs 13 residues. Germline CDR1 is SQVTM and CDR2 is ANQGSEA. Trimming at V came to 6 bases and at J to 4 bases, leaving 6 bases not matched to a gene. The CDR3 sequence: CSVEQGRNQPQHF. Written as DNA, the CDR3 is TGCAGCGTGGAACAGGGGCGGAATCAGCCCCAGCATTTT.

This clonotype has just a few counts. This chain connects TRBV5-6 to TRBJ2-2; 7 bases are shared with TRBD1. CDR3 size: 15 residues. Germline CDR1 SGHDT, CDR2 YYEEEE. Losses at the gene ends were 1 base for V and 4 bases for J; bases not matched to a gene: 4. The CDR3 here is CASSLRGPVTGELFF. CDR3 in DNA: TGTGCCAGCAGCTTGAGGGGGCCCGTCACCGGGGAGCTGTTTTTT.

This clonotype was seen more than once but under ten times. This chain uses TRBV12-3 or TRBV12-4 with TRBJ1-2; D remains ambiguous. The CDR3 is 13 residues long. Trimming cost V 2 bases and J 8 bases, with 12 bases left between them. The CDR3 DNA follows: TGTGCCAGCAGTTTACGGCAGATGGAAGGCTACACCTTC. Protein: CASSLRQMEGYTF.

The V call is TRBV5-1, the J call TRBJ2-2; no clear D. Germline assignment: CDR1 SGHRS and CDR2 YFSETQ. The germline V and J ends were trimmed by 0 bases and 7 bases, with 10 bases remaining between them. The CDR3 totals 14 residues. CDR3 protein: CASSLAVTSGELFF. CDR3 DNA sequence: TGCGCCAGCAGCTTGGCCGTAACAAGCGGGGAGCTGTTTTTT.

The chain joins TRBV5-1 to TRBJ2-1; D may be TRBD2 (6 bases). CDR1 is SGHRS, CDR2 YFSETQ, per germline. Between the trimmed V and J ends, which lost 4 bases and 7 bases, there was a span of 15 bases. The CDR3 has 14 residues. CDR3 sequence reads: CASSPLGTPNEQFF. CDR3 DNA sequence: TGCGCCAGCAGCCCGCTCGGGACTCCTAATGAGCAGTTCTTC.

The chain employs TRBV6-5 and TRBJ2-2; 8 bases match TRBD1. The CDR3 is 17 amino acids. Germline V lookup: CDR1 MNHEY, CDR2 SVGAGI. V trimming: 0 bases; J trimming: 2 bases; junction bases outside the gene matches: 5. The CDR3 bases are TGTGCCAGCAGTTACTCGGAGGACAGGGTAAACACCGGGGAGCTGTTTTTT. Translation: CASSYSEDRVNTGELFF.

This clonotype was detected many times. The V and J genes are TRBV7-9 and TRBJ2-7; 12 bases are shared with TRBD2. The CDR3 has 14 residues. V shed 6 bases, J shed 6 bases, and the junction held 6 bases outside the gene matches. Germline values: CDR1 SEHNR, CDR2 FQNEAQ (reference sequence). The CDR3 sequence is CASSPPGLAGEQYV. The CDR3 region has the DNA TGTGCCAGCAGTCCTCCGGGACTAGCGGGCGAGCAGTACGTC.

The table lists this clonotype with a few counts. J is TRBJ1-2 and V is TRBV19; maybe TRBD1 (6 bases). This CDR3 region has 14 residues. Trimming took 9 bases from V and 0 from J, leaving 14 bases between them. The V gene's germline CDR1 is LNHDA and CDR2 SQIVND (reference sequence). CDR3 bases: TGTGCCAGCGCCACAGGGAGAGCTAACTATGGCTACACCTTC. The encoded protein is CASATGRANYGYTF.

The CDR3 nucleotides are TGTGCCAGCAACAGGGAAAATAGAGCTGAAGCTTTCTTT. Translation: CASNRENRAEAFF. The chain uses TRBV18 and TRBJ1-1; D perhaps matches TRBD1 (6 bases). V was pared by 8 bases and J by 6 bases, with 16 bases between. The CDR3 contains 13 residues. Germline CDR1 KGHSH, CDR2 LQKENI.

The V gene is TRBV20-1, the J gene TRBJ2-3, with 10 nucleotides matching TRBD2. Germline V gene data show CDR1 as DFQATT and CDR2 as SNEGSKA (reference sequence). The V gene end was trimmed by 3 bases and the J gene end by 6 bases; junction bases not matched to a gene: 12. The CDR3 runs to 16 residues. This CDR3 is CSASSIAGGLGDTQYF. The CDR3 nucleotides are TGCAGTGCTAGCTCTATAGCGGGGGGCCTCGGGGATACGCAGTATTTT.

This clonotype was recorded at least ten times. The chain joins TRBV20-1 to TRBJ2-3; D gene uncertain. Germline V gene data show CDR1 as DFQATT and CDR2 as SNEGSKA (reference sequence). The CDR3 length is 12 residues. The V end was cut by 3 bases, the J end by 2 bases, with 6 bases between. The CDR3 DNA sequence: TGCAGTGCTAGGGCGGACACAGATACGCAGTATTTT. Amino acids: CSARADTDTQYF.